A single sample is the source of the 13 T cell receptor beta chains below, sequenced in a study of OX40 agonist ivuxolimab in advanced cancers. Profiled with immunoSEQ multiplex PCR; TCRdb holds only in-frame clones, not every one. In the table there are about 79,000 clones, 90% of which are singletons. Sequencing used CD4+ or CD8+ T cells sorted from blood, obtained in a trial of the OX40 agonist ivuxolimab. These receptors all stem from an adult with an advanced solid tumor such as melanoma, head and neck, liver or kidney cancer.

V gene TRBV19 combines with J gene TRBJ2-7, with D perhaps TRBD1 (5 bases). The ends were cut back, 4 bases at V and 1 base at J, with 14 bases in the middle. The CDR3 covers 15 residues. The germline CDR1 and CDR2 sequences are LNHDA and SQIVND (reference sequence). This CDR3 is CASSTPGHGSYEQYF. The CDR3 bases are TGTGCCAGTAGTACCCCCGGACACGGGTCCTACGAGCAGTACTTC.

The chain uses TRBV28 and TRBJ1-5; D unclear. The CDR3 runs to 10 residues. V was pared by 5 bases and J by 10 bases, with 6 bases between. Germline V gene data show CDR1 as MDHEN and CDR2 as SYDVKM. The CDR3 bases are TGTGCCAGCAGTCTCCGTCCCCAGCATTTT. As protein: CASSLRPQHF.

This chain links TRBV10-1 with TRBJ2-2, with unresolved D. V was shortened by 0 bases and J by 1 base, with 9 bases between the two germline ends. In germline, CDR1 is WNHNN, CDR2 SYGVQD (reference sequence). This CDR3 has 16 residues. The chain's CDR3 is CASSESAAGNTGELFF. The CDR3 DNA follows: TGCGCCAGCAGTGAGTCTGCCGCCGGGAACACCGGGGAGCTGTTTTTT.

V gene TRBV20-1 combines with J gene TRBJ1-2; no clear D gene. The V end lost 0 bases, the J end lost 7 bases, and 6 bases lay between the germline ends. The CDR3 consists of 11 residues. From germline, CDR1 is DFQATT and CDR2 SNEGSKA (reference sequence). The CDR3 sequence: CSAREDVGYTF. CDR3 sequence (DNA): TGCAGTGCTAGAGAAGATGTTGGCTACACCTTC.

The chain carries TRBV21-1 and TRBJ2-6; the table's TRBD1 call for D was not verified on the DNA. TRBV21-1 is flagged as a pseudogene. This CDR3 contains 16 residues. This chain's CDR3 is CASSKGRGSGANVLTF. CDR3 sequence (DNA): TGTGCCAGCAGCAAGGGCAGGGGCTCTGGGGCCAACGTCCTGACTTTC.

V usage is TRBV5-4 and J usage is TRBJ2-7, with 8 bases aligning to TRBD1. Germline V gene data show CDR1 as SGHNT and CDR2 as YYREEE (reference sequence). This CDR3 is 13 amino acids long. Trimming at V came to 1 base and at J to 7 bases, leaving 4 bases not matched to a gene. CDR3 residues: CASSLQGAQEQYF. CDR3 sequence (DNA): TGTGCCAGCAGCTTGCAGGGGGCGCAGGAGCAGTACTTC.

This rearrangement joins TRBV4-2 to TRBJ2-2; 7 bases agree with TRBD1. The CDR3 totals 16 residues. V lost 0 bases, J lost 7 bases, and 8 bases stayed unmatched. Germline V gene data show CDR1 as LGHNA and CDR2 as YNFKEQ. DNA for the CDR3: TGTGCCAGCAGCCAAGATAGCAAGGGGGCGGTCGGGGAGCTGTTTTTT. It translates to CASSQDSKGAVGELFF.

This clone has just a few counts. This same CDR3 is encoded by further DNA sequences in the sample. The gene calls are TRBV9 and TRBJ1-5; D possibly corresponds to TRBD1 (6 bases). CDR1 is SGDLS and CDR2 is YYNGEE in the germline V gene. V shed 1 base and J shed 0 bases, with 8 bases lying between them. The CDR3 totals 15 residues. The CDR3 DNA reads as TGTGCCAGCAGCGTAACAGGGAATAGCAATCAGCCCCAGCATTTT. This gives the protein CASSVTGNSNQPQHF. Filled out from reference TRBV9 and TRBJ1-5, the complete variable domain reads DSGVTQTPKHLITATGQRVTLRCSPRSGDLSVYWYQQSLDQGLQFLIQYYNGEERAKGNILERFSAQQFPDLHSELNLSSLELGDSALYFCASSVTGNSNQPQHFGDGTRLSIL.

J is TRBJ2-1 and V is TRBV6-6, with D perhaps TRBD2 (6 bases). V was clipped by 7 bases and J by 2 bases, with 12 bases between them. The CDR3 spans 14 residues. Germline CDR1 MNHNY, CDR2 SVGAGI (reference sequence). The CDR3 protein is CASNPGLPYNEQFF. CDR3 nucleotide sequence: TGTGCCAGCAACCCGGGACTGCCCTACAATGAGCAGTTCTTC.

CDR3 sequence (DNA): TGTGCCAGCAGTCCAGGACGGAACTACGAGCAGTACGTC. It specifies CASSPGRNYEQYV. V and J are TRBV6-1 and TRBJ2-7; D gene uncertain. The CDR3 runs 13 residues. Germline V gene data show CDR1 as MNHNS and CDR2 as SASEGT. Trimming removed 5 bases from V and 3 bases from J, with 11 bases in between.

The rearrangement links TRBV9 to TRBJ2-7; D possibly corresponds to TRBD2 (6 bases). The ends were cut back, 0 bases at V and 2 bases at J, with 9 bases in the middle. From germline, CDR1 is SGDLS and CDR2 YYNGEE. The CDR3 totals 14 residues. CDR3: CASSVGGETYEQYF. In nucleotides, the CDR3 is TGTGCCAGCAGCGTAGGCGGGGAGACCTACGAGCAGTACTTC.

The chain carries TRBV18 and TRBJ2-1; 10 nucleotides align to TRBD2. Looked up from germline, CDR1 is KGHSH and CDR2 is LQKENI. The trim removed 0 bases at V and 7 bases at J, leaving 9 bases unmatched. The CDR3 has 17 amino acids. The CDR3 reads CASSPPQAGGPFNEQFF. The CDR3, as DNA: TGTGCCAGCTCACCACCGCAAGCGGGGGGGCCGTTTAATGAGCAGTTCTTC.

Details on this clone: Compared with germline, one end of the junction differs, possibly owing to a read error. The J gene is TRBJ1-1, the V gene TRBV7-7; 9 nucleotides agree with TRBD1. From germline, CDR1 is SSHAT and CDR2 FNYEAQ (reference sequence). CDR3 length equals 15 residues. CDR3 amino acids: CASSPWDREGTEAFF. The CDR3 nucleotides read TGTGCTAGCAGCCCCTGGGACAGGGAAGGCACTGAAGCTTTCTTT.